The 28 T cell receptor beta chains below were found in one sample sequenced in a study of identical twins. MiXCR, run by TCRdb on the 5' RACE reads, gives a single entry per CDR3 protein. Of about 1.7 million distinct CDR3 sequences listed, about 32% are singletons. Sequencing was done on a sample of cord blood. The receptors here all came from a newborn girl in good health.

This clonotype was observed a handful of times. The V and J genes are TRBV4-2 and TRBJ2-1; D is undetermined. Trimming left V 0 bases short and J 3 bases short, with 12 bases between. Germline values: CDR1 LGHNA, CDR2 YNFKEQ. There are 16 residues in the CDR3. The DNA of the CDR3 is TGTGCCAGCAGCCAAGAACCTAGACTGTTCTACAATGAGCAGTTCTTC. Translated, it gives CASSQEPRLFYNEQFF.

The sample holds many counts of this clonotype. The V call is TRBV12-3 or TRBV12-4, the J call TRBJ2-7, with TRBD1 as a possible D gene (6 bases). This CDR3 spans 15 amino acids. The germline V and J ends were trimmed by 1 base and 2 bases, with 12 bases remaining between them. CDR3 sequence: CASSLGRGTTYEQYF. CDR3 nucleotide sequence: TGTGCCAGCAGTTTAGGAAGGGGGACAACCTACGAGCAGTACTTC.

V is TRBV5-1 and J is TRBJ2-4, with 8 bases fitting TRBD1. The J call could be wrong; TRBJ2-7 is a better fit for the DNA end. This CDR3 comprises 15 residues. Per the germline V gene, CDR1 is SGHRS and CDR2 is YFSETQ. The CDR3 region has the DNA TGCGCCAGCAGCTTGTGGGGACAGGTCCCCTACGAGCAGTACTTC. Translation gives CASSLWGQVPYEQYF.

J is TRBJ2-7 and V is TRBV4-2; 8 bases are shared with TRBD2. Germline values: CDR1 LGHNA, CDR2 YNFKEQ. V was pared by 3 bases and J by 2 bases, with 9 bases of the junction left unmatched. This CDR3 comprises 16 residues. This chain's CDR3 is CASSHATSGGTYEQYF. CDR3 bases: TGTGCCAGCAGCCATGCTACTAGCGGAGGGACCTACGAGCAGTACTTC.

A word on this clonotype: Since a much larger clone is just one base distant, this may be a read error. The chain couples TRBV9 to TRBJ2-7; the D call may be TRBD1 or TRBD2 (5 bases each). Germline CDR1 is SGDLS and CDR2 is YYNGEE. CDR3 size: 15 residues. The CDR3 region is CASGVELGHSYEQYF. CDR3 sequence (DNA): TGTGCCAGCGGCGTAGAACTAGGACACTCCTACGAGCAGTACTTC.

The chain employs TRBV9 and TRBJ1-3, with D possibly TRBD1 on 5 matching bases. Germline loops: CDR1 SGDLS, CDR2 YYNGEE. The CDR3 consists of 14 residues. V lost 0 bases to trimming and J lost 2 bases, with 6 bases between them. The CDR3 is CASSVVGPGNTIYF. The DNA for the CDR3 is TGTGCCAGCAGCGTAGTGGGACCTGGAAACACCATATATTTT.

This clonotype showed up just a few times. This CDR3 reads CASSLTATDEKLFF. DNA of the CDR3: TGTGCCAGCAGTTTGACAGCTACGGATGAAAAACTGTTTTTT. This chain joins TRBV9 and TRBJ1-4, with D possibly matching TRBD1 (5 bases). Germline CDR1 and CDR2: SGDLS and YYNGEE. This CDR3 comprises 14 residues. V lost 5 bases and J lost 6, with 14 bases in between.

Here the CDR3 DNA reads TGTGCCTGGAGGGGTCAGGATGAGCAGTTCTTC. It specifies CAWRGQDEQFF. This chain connects TRBV30 to TRBJ2-1; D unclear. Germline V gene sequence: CDR1 GTSNPN, CDR2 SVGIG (reference sequence). V was shortened by 3 bases and J by 8 bases, with 8 bases between the two germline ends. The CDR3 runs to 11 residues.

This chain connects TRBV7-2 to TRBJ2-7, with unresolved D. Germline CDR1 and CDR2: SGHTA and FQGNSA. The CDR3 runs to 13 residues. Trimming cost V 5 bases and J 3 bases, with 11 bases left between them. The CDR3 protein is CASSPVDGYEQYF. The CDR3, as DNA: TGTGCCAGCAGCCCCGTGGACGGCTACGAGCAGTACTTC.

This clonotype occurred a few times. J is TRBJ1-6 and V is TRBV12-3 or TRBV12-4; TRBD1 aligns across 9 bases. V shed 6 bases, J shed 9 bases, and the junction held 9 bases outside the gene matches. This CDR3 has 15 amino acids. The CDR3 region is CASSKGQGTVSPLHF. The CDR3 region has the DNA TGTGCCAGCAGCAAGGGACAGGGAACCGTTTCACCCCTCCACTTT.

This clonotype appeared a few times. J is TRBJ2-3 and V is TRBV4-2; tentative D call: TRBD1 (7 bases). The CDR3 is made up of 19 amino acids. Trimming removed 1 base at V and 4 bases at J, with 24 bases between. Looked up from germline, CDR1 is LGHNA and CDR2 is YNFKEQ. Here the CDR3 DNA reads TGTGCCAGCAGCCAAGGAGGGGGCGGGACTTTCAACGCGGCAGATACGCAGTATTTT. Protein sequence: CASSQGGGGTFNAADTQYF.

The DNA for the CDR3 is TGTGCCAGCAGTGAACGCCGAGTCAGGGCTAATGAAAAACTGTTTTTT. It codes for CASSERRVRANEKLFF. The chain recombines TRBV6-1 with TRBJ1-4, with D tentatively TRBD1 (5 bases). The CDR3 has 16 residues. The V end was cut by 2 bases, the J end by 3 bases, with 13 bases between. Germline lookup yields CDR1 MNHNS and CDR2 SASEGT.

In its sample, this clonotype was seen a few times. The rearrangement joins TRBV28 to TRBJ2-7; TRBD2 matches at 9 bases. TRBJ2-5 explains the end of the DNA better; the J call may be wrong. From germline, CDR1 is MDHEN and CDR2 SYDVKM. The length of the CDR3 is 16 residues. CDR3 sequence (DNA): TGTGCCAGCAGTGATGCGGGAGGGAACGCGGTTAGGACCCAGTACTTC. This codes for CASSDAGGNAVRTQYF.

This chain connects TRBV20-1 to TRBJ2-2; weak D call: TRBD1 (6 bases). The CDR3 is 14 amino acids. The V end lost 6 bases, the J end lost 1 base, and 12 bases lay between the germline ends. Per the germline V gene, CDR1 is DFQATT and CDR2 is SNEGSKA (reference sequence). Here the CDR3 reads CSATGKWNTGELFF. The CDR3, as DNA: TGCAGTGCCACAGGGAAGTGGAACACCGGGGAGCTGTTTTTT.

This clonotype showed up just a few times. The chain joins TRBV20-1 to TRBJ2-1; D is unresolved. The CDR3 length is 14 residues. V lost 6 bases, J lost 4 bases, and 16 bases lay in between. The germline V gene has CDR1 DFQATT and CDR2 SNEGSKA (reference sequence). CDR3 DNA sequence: TGCAGTGCCAGGCGACAAGGATTATACAATGAGCAGTTCTTC. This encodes CSARRQGLYNEQFF.

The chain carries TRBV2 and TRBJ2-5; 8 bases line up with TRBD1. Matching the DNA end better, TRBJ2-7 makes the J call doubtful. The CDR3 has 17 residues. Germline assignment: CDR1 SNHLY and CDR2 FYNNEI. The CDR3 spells CASSEFMDRVVGYEQYF. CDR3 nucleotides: TGTGCCAGCAGTGAATTTATGGACAGGGTGGTGGGCTACGAGCAGTACTTC.

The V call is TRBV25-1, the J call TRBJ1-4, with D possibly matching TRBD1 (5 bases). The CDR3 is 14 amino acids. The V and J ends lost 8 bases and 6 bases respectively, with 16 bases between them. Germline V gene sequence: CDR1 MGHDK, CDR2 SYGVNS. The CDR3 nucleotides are TGTGCCAGCCGCCGGCTGGGACCGCATGAAAAACTGTTTTTT. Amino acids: CASRRLGPHEKLFF.

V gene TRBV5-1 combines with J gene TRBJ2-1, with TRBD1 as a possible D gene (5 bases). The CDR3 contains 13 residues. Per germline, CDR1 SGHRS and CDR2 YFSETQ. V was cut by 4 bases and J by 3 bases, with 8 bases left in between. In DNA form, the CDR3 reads TGCGCCAGCAGCCCGGACAACTACAATGAGCAGTTCTTC. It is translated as CASSPDNYNEQFF.

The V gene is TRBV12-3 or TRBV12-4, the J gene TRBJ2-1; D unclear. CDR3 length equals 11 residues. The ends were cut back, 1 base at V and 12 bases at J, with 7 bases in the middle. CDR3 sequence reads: CASSLGVGQFF. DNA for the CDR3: TGTGCCAGCAGTTTAGGTGTTGGGCAGTTCTTC.

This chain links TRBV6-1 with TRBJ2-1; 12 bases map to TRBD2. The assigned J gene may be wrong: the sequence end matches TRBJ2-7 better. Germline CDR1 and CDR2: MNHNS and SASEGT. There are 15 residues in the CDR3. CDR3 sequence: CASSGLAGAPNEQYF. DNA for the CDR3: TGTGCCAGCAGTGGACTAGCGGGAGCCCCCAATGAGCAGTACTTC.

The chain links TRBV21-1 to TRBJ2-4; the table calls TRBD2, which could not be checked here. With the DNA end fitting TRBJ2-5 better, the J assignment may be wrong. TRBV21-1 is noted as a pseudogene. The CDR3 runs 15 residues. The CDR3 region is CASSKELADQETQYF. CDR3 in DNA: TGTGCCAGCAGCAAAGAGTTAGCGGACCAAGAGACCCAGTACTTC.

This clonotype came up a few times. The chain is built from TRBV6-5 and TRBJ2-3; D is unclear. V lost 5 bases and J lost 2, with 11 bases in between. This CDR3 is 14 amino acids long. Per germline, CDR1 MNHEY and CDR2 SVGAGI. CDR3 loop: CASSPHRTTDTQYF. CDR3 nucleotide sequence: TGTGCCAGCAGTCCCCATCGAACCACAGATACGCAGTATTTT.

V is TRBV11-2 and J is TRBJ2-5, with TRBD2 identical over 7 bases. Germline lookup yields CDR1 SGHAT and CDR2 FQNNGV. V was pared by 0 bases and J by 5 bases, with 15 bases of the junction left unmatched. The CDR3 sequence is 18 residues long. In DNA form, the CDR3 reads TGTGCCAGCAGCTTAGACATAGCGGGTCACCACCCTGGGGAGACCCAGTACTTC. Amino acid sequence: CASSLDIAGHHPGETQYF.

The CDR3 coding sequence is TGTGCCAGCAGCTCCGACAGGGGGTTCTACAATGAGCAGTACTTC. It specifies CASSSDRGFYNEQYF. The genes are TRBV6-5 and TRBJ2-1, with 9 bases fitting TRBD1. The DNA end is more similar to TRBJ2-7, so the J call may be wrong. The CDR3 has 15 amino acids. Germline V CDR1 and CDR2: MNHEY, SVGAGI.

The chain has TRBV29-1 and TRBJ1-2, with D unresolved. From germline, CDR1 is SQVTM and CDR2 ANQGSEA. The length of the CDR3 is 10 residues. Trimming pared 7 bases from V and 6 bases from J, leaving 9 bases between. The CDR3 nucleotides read TGCAGCGGGAAGGATGATGGCTACACCTTC. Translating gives CSGKDDGYTF.

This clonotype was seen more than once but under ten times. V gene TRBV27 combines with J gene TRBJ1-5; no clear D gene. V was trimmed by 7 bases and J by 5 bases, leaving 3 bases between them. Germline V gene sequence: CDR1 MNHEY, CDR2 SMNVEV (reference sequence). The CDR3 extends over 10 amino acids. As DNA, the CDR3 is TGTGCCAGCACACATCAGCCCCAGCATTTT. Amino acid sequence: CASTHQPQHF.

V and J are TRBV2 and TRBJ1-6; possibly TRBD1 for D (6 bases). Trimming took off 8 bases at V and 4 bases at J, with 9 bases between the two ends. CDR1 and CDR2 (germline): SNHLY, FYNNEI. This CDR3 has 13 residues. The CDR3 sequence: CASRRGYNSPLHF. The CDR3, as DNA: TGTGCCAGCCGCAGGGGATATAATTCACCCCTCCACTTT.

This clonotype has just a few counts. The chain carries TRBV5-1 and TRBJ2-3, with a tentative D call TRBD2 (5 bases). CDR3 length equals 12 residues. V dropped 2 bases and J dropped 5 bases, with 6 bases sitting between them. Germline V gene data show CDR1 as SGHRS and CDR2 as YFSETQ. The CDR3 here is CASSFGKDTQYF. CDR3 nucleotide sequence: TGCGCCAGCAGCTTCGGGAAAGATACGCAGTATTTT.